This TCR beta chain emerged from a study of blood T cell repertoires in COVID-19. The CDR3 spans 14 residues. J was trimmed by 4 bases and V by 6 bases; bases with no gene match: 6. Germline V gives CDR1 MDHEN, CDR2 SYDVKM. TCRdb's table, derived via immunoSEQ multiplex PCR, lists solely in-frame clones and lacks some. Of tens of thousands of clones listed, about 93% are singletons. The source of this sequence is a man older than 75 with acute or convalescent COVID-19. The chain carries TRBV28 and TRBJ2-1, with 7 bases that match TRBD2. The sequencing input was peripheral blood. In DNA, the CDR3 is TGTGCCAGCAGCCCGGGAGCGGGGTACAATGAGCAGTTCTTC. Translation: CASSPGAGYNEQFF.